This TCR beta chain was observed in a study of cytomegalovirus exposure and HLA in healthy donors. Whole-study findings and limits: Later analysis revealed greater clonal expansion in HLA-associated TCR beta chains than in equally common others. Rare TCR sequences predominated, though certain public TCRs were found in many donors. Another analysis was done later, and it associated around 17,000 TCR beta sequences with HLA alleles at 0.05 false discovery rate.

As concerns this clone: Antigen specificity is unknown.

Primers included in the PCR were 60 Vbeta and 13 Jbeta primers. Method: immunoSEQ multiplex PCR; TCRdb's copy keeps in-frame clones and lacks some. The table has about 140,000 clones, approximately 82% seen once. Germline CDR1 SGHAT, CDR2 FQDESV (reference sequence). This CDR3 has 15 amino acids. The V end lost 4 bases, the J end lost 3 bases, and 16 bases lay between the germline ends. Sequencing was carried out using PBMCs. The rearrangement links TRBV11-1 to TRBJ2-7, with D tentatively TRBD2 (6 bases). The origin of this receptor is a man aged 25-45 years in good health and CMV-seropositive. The CDR3 DNA reads as TGTGCCAGCAGCTCGATTAGCGGCGGTCTCTACGAGCAGTACTTC. Translation gives CASSSISGGLYEQYF.